These T cell receptor beta chains were read from a single sample in a study of Tregs in tolerant kidney transplant recipients. Data came from immunoSEQ multiplex PCR; TCRdb stores just in-frame clones and leaves some out. The sample contains some 64,000 clones, 95% to 98% of which appear only once. The material was Tregs from blood, obtained before the transplant. The receptors derive from a human donor who received a combined kidney and bone marrow transplant. CDR3s include the opening cysteine and the closing phenylalanine or tryptophan. D genes are given only for firm matches. A clone size is listed for some rows: how often the clone was seen (once, few, many), or a class if it is expanded.

abundance,d_gene,v_gene,j_gene,CDR3aa,CDR3nt
-,-,TRBV18,TRBJ2-3,CASTWDFNTDTQYF,TGTGCCAGCACCTGGGACTTCAACACAGATACGCAGTATTTT
-,TRBD1,TRBV4-3,TRBJ1-2,CASSLQQGNYGYTF,TGCGCCAGCAGCCTACAACAGGGGAACTATGGCTACACCTTC
-,TRBD1,TRBV15,TRBJ2-1,CATRQGVYNEQFF,TGTGCCACCAGACAGGGGGTCTACAATGAGCAGTTCTTC
once,-,TRBV28,TRBJ1-2,CASTLLGRGLYGYTF,TGTGCCAGCACCCTCCTGGGGAGGGGACTCTATGGCTACACCTTC
-,TRBD1,TRBV6-6,TRBJ2-3,CASSYSGQRSDTQYF,TGTGCCAGCAGTTACTCGGGACAGAGATCAGATACGCAGTATTTT
-,-,TRBV5-1,TRBJ1-1,CASSLRDRNTEAFF,TGCGCCAGCAGCCTGAGAGACAGGAACACTGAAGCTTTCTTT
-,-,TRBV5-5,TRBJ2-7,CASSLGPGDYYEQYF,TGTGCCAGCAGCTTGGGACCAGGGGATTACTACGAGCAGTACTTC
-,TRBD1,TRBV28,TRBJ2-7,CASTGGRGYEQYF,TGTGCCAGCACAGGGGGCAGGGGCTACGAGCAGTACTTC
-,-,TRBV5-6,TRBJ1-3,CASSLYSGNTIYF,TGTGCCAGCAGCTTGTACTCTGGAAACACCATATATTTT
-,TRBD2,TRBV7-2,TRBJ2-2,CASSSAGVRRELFF,TGTGCCAGCAGCTCGGCGGGGGTTAGGAGGGAGCTGTTTTTT
-,TRBD1,TRBV4-3,TRBJ1-2,CASSQDLGQGQMINGYTF,TGCGCCAGCAGCCAAGATTTGGGTCAGGGACAGATGATAAACGGCTACACCTTC
-,TRBD2,TRBV10-3,TRBJ2-7,CATREREDSSYEQYF,TGTGCCACCCGCGAGCGGGAGGACTCTTCCTACGAGCAGTACTTC
-,-,TRBV14,TRBJ2-1,CASSQDWNYNEQFF,TGTGCCAGCAGCCAGGACTGGAACTACAATGAGCAGTTCTTC
-,-,TRBV5-1,TRBJ1-1,CASSPKDRLNTEAFF,TGCGCCAGCAGCCCGAAGGACAGACTGAACACTGAAGCTTTCTTT
-,-,TRBV6-1,TRBJ1-2,CASSEGQTYGYTF,TGTGCCAGCAGTGAAGGACAGACCTATGGCTACACCTTC
-,TRBD2,TRBV9,TRBJ2-7,CASSPRVASGIYEQYF,TGTGCCAGCAGCCCGAGGGTGGCTAGCGGTATCTACGAGCAGTACTTC
-,-,TRBV9,TRBJ2-3,CASTLAIGTDTQYF,TGTGCCAGCACACTAGCTATTGGGACAGATACGCAGTATTTT
-,TRBD1,TRBV6-6,TRBJ2-7,CASSYGRGLGDEQYF,TGTGCCAGCAGTTATGGCAGGGGGCTAGGTGACGAGCAGTACTTC
-,TRBD1,TRBV7-6,TRBJ1-3,CASSFRDRGHTIYF,TGTGCCAGCAGCTTCAGGGACAGGGGACACACCATATATTTT
-,TRBD1,TRBV19,TRBJ1-5,CASRGQGNQPQHF,TGTGCCAGTAGAGGACAGGGAAATCAGCCCCAGCATTTT
-,TRBD2,TRBV5-1,TRBJ2-5,CASKSSGGNQETQYF,TGCGCCAGCAAGAGTAGCGGGGGGAACCAAGAGACCCAGTACTTC
-,TRBD2,TRBV4-1,TRBJ2-7,CASSQGFSGRIYEQYF,TGCGCCAGCAGCCAAGGCTTTAGCGGGAGGATATACGAGCAGTACTTC
once,TRBD1,TRBV10-3,TRBJ1-2,CAMGQGDGYTF,TGTGCCATGGGACAGGGTGATGGCTACACCTTC